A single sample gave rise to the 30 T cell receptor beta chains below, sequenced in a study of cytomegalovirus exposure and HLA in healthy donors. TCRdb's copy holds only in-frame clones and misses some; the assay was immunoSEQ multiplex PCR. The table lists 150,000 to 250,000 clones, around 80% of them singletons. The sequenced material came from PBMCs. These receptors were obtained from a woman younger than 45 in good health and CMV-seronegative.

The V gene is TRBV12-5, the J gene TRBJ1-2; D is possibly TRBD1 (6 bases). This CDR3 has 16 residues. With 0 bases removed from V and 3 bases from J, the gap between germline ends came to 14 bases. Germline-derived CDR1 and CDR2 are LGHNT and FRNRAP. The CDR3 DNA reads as TGTGCTAGTGGTTTGGTACCGACAGGCCTACACTATGGCTACACCTTC. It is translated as CASGLVPTGLHYGYTF.

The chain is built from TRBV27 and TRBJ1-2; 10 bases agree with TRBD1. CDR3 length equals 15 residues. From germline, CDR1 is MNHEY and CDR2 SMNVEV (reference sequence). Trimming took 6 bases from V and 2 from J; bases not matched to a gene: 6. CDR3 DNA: TGTGCCAGCAGGCGAATGGGACAGGGGAACTATGGCTACACCTTC. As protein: CASRRMGQGNYGYTF.

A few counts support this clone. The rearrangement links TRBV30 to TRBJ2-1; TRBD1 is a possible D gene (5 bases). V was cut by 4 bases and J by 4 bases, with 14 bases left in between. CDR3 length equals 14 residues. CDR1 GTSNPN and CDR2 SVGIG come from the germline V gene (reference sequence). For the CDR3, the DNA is TGTGCCTGGATGGGGCAGACTCCTTACAATGAGCAGTTCTTC. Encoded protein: CAWMGQTPYNEQFF.

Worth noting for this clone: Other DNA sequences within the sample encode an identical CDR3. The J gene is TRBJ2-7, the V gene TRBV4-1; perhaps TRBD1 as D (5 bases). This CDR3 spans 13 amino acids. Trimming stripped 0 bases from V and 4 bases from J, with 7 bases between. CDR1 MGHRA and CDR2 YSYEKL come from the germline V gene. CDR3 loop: CASSQDRVYEQYF. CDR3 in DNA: TGCGCCAGCAGCCAAGACAGGGTTTACGAGCAGTACTTC.

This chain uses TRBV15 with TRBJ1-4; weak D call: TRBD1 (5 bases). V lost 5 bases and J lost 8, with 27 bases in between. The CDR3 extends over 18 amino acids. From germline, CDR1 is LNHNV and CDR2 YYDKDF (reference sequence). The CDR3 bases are TGTGCCACCAGCGGCGACAGTCCCGGAGGGCATATTGGAGAAAAACTGTTTTTT. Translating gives CATSGDSPGGHIGEKLFF.

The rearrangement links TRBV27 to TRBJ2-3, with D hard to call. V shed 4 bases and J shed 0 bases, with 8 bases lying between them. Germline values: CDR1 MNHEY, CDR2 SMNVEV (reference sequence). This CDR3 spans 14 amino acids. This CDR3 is CASSSSASTDTQYF. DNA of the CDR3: TGTGCCAGCAGTTCGAGCGCCAGCACAGATACGCAGTATTTT.

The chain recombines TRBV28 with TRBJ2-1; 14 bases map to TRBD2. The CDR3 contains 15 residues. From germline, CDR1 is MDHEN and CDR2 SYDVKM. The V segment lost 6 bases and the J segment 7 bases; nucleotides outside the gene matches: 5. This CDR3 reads CASRSGTSGGNEQFF. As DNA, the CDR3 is TGTGCCAGCAGATCCGGGACTAGCGGGGGAAATGAGCAGTTCTTC.

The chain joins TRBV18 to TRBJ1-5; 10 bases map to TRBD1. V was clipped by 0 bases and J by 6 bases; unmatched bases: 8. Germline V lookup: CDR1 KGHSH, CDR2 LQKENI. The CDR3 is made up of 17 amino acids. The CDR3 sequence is CASSPPNGGQGSQPQHF. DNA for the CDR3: TGTGCCAGCTCACCACCGAACGGGGGACAGGGGTCTCAGCCCCAGCATTTT.

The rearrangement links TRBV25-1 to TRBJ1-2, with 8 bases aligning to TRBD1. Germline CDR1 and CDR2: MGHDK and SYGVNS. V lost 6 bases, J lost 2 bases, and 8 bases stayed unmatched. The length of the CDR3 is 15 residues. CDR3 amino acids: CASSLSGGANYGYTF. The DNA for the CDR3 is TGTGCCAGCAGCTTATCAGGGGGCGCAAACTATGGCTACACCTTC.

In DNA, the CDR3 is TGTGCCAGCAGTTACTCGAGGGCCAGACTGAACAATGAGCAGTTCTTC. Amino acid sequence: CASSYSRARLNNEQFF. V is TRBV6-5 and J is TRBJ2-1; tentatively, D is TRBD2 (5 bases). With 0 bases removed from V and 5 bases from J, the gap between germline ends came to 14 bases. The CDR3 runs 16 residues. In germline, CDR1 is MNHEY, CDR2 SVGAGI.

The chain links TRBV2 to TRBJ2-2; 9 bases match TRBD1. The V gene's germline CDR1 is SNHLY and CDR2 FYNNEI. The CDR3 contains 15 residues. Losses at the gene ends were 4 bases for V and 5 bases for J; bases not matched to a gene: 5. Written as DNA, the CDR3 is TGTGCCAGCAGTGTGGGACAGGGTAGGACCGGGGAGCTGTTTTTT. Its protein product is CASSVGQGRTGELFF.

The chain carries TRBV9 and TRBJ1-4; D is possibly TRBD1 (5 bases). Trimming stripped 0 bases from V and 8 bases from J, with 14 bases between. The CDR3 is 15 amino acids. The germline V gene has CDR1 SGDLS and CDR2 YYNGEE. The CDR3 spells CASSVGGNRLEKLFF. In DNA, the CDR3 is TGTGCCAGCAGCGTAGGGGGTAACAGGCTCGAAAAACTGTTTTTT.

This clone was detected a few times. This chain's CDR3 is CASRMWAEQFF. CDR3 nucleotide sequence: TGTGCCAGCAGAATGTGGGCTGAGCAGTTCTTC. The V gene is TRBV21-1, the J gene TRBJ2-1; the table gives TRBD1 as D, unverified against the DNA. TRBV21-1 is described as a pseudogene. The CDR3 sequence is 11 residues long.

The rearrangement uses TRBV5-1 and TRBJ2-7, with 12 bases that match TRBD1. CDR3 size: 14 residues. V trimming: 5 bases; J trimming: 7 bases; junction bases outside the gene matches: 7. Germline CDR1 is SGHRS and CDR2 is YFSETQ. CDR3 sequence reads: CASSWDRGLGEQYF. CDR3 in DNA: TGCGCCAGCAGTTGGGACAGGGGGCTCGGTGAGCAGTACTTC.

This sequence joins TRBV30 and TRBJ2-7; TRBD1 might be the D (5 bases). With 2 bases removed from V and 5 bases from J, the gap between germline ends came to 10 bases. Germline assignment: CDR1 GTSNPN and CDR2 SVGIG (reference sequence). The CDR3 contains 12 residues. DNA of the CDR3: TGTGCCTGGAGTTATATAGGGGACGAGCAGTACTTC. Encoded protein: CAWSYIGDEQYF.

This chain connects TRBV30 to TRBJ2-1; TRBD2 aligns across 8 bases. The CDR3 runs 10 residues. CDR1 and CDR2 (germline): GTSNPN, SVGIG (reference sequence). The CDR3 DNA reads TGTCTAGCGGGCACCAATGAGCAGTTCTTC. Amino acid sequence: CLAGTNEQFF.

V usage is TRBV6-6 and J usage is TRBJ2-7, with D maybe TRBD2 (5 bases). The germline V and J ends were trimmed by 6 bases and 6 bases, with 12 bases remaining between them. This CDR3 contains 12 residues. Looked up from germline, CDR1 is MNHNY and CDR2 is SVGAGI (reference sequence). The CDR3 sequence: CASSGRGSEQYF. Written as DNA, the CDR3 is TGTGCCAGCAGCGGACGGGGAAGCGAGCAGTACTTC.

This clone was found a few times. This chain's CDR3 is CASSVDRLNTEAFF. The CDR3 DNA reads TGTGCCAGCAGCGTAGACAGGCTGAACACTGAAGCTTTCTTT. The rearrangement uses TRBV9 and TRBJ1-1, with D perhaps TRBD1 (5 bases). V gave up 0 bases and J gave up 0 bases, with 6 bases separating them. This CDR3 is 14 amino acids long. Germline CDR1 SGDLS, CDR2 YYNGEE.

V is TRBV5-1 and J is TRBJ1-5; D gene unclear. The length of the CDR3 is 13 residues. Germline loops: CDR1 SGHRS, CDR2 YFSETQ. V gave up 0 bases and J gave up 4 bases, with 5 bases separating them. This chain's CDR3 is CASSLGPNQPQHF. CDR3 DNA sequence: TGCGCCAGCAGCTTGGGGCCAAATCAGCCCCAGCATTTT.

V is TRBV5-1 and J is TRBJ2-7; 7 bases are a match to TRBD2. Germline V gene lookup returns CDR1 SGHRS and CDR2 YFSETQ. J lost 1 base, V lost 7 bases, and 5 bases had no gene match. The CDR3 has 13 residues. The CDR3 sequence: CASRLGGSYEQYF. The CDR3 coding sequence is TGCGCCAGCCGATTGGGAGGGTCCTACGAGCAGTACTTC.

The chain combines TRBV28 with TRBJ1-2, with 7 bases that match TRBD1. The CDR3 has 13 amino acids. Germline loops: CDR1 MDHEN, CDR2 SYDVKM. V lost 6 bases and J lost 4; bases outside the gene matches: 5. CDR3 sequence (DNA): TGTGCCAGCAGCCCGACAGGGAGCTATGGCTACACCTTC. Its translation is CASSPTGSYGYTF.

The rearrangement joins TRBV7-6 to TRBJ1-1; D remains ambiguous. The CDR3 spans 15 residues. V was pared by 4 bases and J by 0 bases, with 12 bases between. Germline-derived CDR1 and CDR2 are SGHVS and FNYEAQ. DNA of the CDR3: TGTGCCAGCAGCTCAAACAGAGTAATGAACACTGAAGCTTTCTTT. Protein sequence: CASSSNRVMNTEAFF. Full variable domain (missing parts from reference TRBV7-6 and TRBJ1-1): GAGVSQSPRYKVTKRGQDVALRCDPISGHVSLYWYRQALGQGPEFLTYFNYEAQQDKSGLPNDRFSAERPEGSISTLTIQRTEQRDSAMYRCASSSNRVMNTEAFFGQGTRLTVV.

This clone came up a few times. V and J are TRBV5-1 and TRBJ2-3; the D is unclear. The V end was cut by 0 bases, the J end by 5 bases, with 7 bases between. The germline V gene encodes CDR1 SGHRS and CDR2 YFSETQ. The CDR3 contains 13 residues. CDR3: CASSLGLGDTQYF. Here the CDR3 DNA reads TGCGCCAGCAGCTTGGGGCTAGGAGATACGCAGTATTTT.

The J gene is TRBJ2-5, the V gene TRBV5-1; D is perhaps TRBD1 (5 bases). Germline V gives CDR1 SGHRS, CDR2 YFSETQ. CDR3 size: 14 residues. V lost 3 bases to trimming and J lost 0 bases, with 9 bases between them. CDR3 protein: CASSSQGNQETQYF. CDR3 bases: TGCGCCAGCAGCTCCCAGGGTAACCAAGAGACCCAGTACTTC.

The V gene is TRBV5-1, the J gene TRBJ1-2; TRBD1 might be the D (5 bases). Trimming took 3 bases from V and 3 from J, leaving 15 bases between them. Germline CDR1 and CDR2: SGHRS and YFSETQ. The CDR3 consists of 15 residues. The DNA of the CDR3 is TGCGCCAGCAGCTGGGCCGTAGGAGGGGACTATGGCTACACCTTC. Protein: CASSWAVGGDYGYTF.

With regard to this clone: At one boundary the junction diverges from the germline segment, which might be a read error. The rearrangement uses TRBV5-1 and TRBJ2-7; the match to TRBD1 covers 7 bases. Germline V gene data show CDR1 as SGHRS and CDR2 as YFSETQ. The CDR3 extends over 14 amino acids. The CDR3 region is CASTLMTGTYEQYF. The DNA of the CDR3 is TGCGCCAGCACCTTGATGACAGGGACCTACGAGCAGTACTTC.

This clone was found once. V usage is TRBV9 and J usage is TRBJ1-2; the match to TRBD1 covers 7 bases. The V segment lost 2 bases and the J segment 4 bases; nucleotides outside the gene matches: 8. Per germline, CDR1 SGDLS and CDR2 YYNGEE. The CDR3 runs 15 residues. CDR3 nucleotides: TGTGCCAGCAGCGTCGGGGCCGGGACAGTCTATGGCTACACCTTC. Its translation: CASSVGAGTVYGYTF.

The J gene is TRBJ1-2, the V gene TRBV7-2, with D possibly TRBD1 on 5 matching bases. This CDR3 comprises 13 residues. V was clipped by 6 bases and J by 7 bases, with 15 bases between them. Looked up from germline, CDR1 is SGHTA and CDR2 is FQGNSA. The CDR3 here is CASSNAFRVGYTF. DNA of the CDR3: TGTGCCAGCAGTAATGCATTCAGGGTTGGCTACACCTTC.

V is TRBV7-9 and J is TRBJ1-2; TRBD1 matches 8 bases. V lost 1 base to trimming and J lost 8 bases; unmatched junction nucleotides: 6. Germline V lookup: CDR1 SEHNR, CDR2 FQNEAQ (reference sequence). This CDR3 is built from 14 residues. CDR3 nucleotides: TGTGCCAGCAGCTTAGAGGCAGGGGGCAAAGGCTACACCTTC. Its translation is CASSLEAGGKGYTF. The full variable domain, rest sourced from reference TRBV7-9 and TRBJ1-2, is DTGVSQNPRHKITKRGQNVTFRCDPISEHNRLYWYRQTLGQGPEFLTYFQNEAQLEKSRLLSDRFSAERPKGSFSTLEIQRTEQGDSAMYLCASSLEAGGKGYTFGSGTRLTVV.

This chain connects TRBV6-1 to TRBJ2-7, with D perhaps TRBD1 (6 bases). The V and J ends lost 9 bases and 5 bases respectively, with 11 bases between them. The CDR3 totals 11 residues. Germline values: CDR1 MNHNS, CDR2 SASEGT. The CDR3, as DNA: TGTGCCAGTTCGGGACACAACGAGCAGTACTTC. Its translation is CASSGHNEQYF.